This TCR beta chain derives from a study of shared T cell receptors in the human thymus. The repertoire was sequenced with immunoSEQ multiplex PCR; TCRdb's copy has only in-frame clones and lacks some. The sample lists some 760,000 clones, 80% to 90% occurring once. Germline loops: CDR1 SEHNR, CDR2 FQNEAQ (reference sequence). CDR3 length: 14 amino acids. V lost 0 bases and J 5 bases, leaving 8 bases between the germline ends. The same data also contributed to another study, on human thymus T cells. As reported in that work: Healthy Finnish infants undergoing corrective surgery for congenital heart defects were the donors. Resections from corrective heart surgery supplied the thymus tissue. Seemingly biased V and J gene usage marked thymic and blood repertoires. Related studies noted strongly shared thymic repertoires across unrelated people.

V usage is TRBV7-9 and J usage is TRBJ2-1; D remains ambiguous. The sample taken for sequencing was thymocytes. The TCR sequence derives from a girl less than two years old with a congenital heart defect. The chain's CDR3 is CASSLAADHNEQFF. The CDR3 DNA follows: TGTGCCAGCAGCTTAGCGGCAGATCACAATGAGCAGTTCTTC.